This TCR beta chain is from a study of beta chain features in type 1 diabetes. Study-wide results and limits: TCRB CDR3 length was moderately but significantly reduced in all four CD4+ subsets of Type 1 diabetes patients.

In germline, CDR1 is LGHNA, CDR2 YNFKEQ. V lost 4 bases, J lost 4 bases, and 3 bases stayed unmatched. This CDR3 is 13 amino acids long. Only a few counts were recorded for this clone. Its antigen is undetermined. The whole isolated RNA underwent reverse transcription, so sequencing captured expressed TCRB transcripts. The average output of naive, central memory and regulatory T cell samples was approximately 3.7 million reads. Here immunoSEQ multiplex PCR was the method, and the copy in TCRdb shows in-frame clones only, minus some. The table records 130,000 or so clones, roughly 10% of them present only once.

The sequenced sample was central memory CD4+ T cells from blood. The rearrangement uses TRBV4-2 and TRBJ2-7, with 8 bases lining up with TRBD1. The source is a man aged 25-40 years with type 1 diabetes. The CDR3 spells CASSPGQEYEQYF. The DNA of the CDR3 is TGTGCCAGCAGCCCGGGACAGGAGTACGAGCAGTACTTC.